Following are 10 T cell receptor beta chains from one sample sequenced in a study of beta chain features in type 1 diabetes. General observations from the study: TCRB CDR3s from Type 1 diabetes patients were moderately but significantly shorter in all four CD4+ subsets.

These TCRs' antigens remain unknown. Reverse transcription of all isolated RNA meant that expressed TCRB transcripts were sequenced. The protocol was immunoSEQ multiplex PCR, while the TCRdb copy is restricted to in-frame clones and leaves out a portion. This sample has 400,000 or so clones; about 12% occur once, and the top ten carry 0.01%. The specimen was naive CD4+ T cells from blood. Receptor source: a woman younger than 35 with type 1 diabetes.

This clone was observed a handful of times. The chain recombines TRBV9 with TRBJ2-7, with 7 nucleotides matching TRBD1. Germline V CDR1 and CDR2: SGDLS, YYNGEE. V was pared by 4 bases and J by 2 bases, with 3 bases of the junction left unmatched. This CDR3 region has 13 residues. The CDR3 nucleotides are TGTGCCAGCAGCACCACAGGGGCCTACGAGCAGTACTTC. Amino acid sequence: CASSTTGAYEQYF.

This CDR3 reads CATSREQHNEQFF. The CDR3 bases are TGTGCCACCAGCAGAGAACAACACAATGAGCAGTTCTTC. The chain links TRBV15 to TRBJ2-1, with D uncertain. Between the trimmed V and J ends, which lost 0 bases and 5 bases, there was a span of 5 bases. The germline CDR1 and CDR2 sequences are LNHNV and YYDKDF (reference sequence). This CDR3 region has 13 residues. Combining the CDR3 with reference TRBV15 and TRBJ2-1 gives the whole variable domain DAMVIQNPRYQVTQFGKPVTLSCSQTLNHNVMYWYQQKSSQAPKLLFHYYDKDFNNEADTPDNFQSRRPNTSFCFLDIRSPGLGDTAMYLCATSREQHNEQFFGPGTRLTVL.

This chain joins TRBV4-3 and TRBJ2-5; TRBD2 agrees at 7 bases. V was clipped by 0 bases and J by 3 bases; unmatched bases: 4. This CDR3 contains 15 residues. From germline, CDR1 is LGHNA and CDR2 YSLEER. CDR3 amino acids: CASSQEMSGEETQYF. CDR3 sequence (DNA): TGCGCCAGCAGCCAAGAGATGAGCGGGGAAGAGACCCAGTACTTC.

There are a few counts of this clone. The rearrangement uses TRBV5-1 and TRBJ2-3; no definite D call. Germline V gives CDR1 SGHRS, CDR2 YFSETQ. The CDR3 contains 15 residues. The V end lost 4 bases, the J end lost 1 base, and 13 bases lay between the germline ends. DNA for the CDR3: TGCGCCAGCAGCATTGGGCCCCGAGGCACAGATACGCAGTATTTT. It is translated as CASSIGPRGTDTQYF.

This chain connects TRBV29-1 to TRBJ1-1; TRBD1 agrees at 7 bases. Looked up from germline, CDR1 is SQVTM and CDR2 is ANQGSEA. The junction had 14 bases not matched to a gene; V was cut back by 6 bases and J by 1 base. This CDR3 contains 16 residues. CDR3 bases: TGCAGCGTCGCCCACAGGGGCCCTAGGTGGAACACTGAAGCTTTCTTT. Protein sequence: CSVAHRGPRWNTEAFF.

The CDR3, as DNA: TGCAGTGGCTACAGGGATGAAGCTTTCTTT. It codes for CSGYRDEAFF. V and J are TRBV20-1 and TRBJ1-1, with D maybe TRBD1 (6 bases). V was shortened by 7 bases and J by 7 bases, with 10 bases between the two germline ends. Germline values: CDR1 DFQATT, CDR2 SNEGSKA (reference sequence). The CDR3 has 10 residues.

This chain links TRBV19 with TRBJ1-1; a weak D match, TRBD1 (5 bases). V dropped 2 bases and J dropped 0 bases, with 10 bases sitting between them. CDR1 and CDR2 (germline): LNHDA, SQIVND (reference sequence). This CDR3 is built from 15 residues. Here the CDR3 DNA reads TGTGCCAGTAGTATACGGGAGGGGATGAACACTGAAGCTTTCTTT. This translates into CASSIREGMNTEAFF.

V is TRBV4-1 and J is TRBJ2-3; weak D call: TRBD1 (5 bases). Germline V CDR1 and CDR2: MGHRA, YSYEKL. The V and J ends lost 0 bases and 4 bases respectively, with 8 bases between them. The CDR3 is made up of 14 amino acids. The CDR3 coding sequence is TGCGCCAGCAGCCAAGAGCAGGGCGCAGATACGCAGTATTTT. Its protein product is CASSQEQGADTQYF.

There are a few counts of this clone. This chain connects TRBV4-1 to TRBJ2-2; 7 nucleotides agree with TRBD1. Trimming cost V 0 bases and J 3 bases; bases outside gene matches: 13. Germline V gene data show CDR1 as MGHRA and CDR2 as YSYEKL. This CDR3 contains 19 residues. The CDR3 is CASSQDRGDRAAYTGELFF. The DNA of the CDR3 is TGCGCCAGCAGCCAAGACAGGGGCGACAGGGCCGCCTACACCGGGGAGCTGTTTTTT.

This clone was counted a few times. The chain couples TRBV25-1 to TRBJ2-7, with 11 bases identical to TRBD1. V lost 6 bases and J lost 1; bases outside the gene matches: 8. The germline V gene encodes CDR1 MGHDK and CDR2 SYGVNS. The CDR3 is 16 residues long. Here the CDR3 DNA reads TGTGCCAGCAGGACCGGGACAGGGGGAGTTTCCTACGAGCAGTACTTC. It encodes CASRTGTGGVSYEQYF.